A single sample gave rise to the 5 T cell receptor beta chains below, sequenced in a study of beta chain features in type 1 diabetes. Study conclusions and caveats: Across all four CD4+ subsets, people with type 1 diabetes showed modestly shorter TCRB CDR3s.

Their cognate antigens are unknown. Expressed TCRB transcripts were sequenced because the entire RNA isolate underwent reverse transcription. Using immunoSEQ multiplex PCR, the repertoire was profiled, and TCRdb retains in-frame clones only, with some absent. This sample has over 200,000 clones, with about a tenth found just once. Sequencing was performed on naive CD4+ T cells from blood. Source of these receptors: a man under 40 with type 1 diabetes.

The chain uses TRBV5-1 and TRBJ2-5, with a tentative D call TRBD1 (6 bases). Germline V CDR1 and CDR2: SGHRS, YFSETQ. Trimming shortened V by 3 bases and J by 4 bases, and 19 bases separated the two germline ends. The CDR3 loop spans 16 amino acids. In nucleotides, the CDR3 is TGCGCCAGCAGCTCAGGGGCCTTCCCGGGGTCAGAGACCCAGTACTTC. Protein product: CASSSGAFPGSETQYF.

This clone showed up just a few times. This rearrangement joins TRBV4-1 to TRBJ2-5, with D possibly being TRBD2 (6 bases). Trimming stripped 4 bases from V and 5 bases from J, with 11 bases between. The germline CDR1 and CDR2 sequences are MGHRA and YSYEKL. The CDR3 covers 13 residues. The CDR3 protein is CASSRAGRETQYF. CDR3 in DNA: TGCGCCAGCAGCCGAGCGGGTAGGGAGACCCAGTACTTC.

This clone appeared a few times. This chain connects TRBV19 to TRBJ2-2; 10 bases map to TRBD1. Germline assignment: CDR1 LNHDA and CDR2 SQIVND (reference sequence). The trim removed 9 bases at V and 2 bases at J, leaving 3 bases unmatched. There are 14 residues in the CDR3. The CDR3 protein is CASRTGGNTGELFF. The CDR3 region has the DNA TGTGCCAGCCGGACAGGGGGAAACACCGGGGAGCTGTTTTTT.

The rearrangement links TRBV6-1 to TRBJ2-1; D is perhaps TRBD2 (6 bases). This CDR3 spans 12 amino acids. From germline, CDR1 is MNHNS and CDR2 SASEGT. V gave up 6 bases and J gave up 6 bases, with 9 bases separating them. CDR3 coding DNA: TGTGCCAGCAGGGCACTAGCCAATGAGCAGTTCTTC. It specifies CASRALANEQFF.

The J gene is TRBJ1-2, the V gene TRBV5-4; TRBD1 might be the D (6 bases). The CDR3 length is 12 residues. Trimming shortened V by 3 bases and J by 5 bases, and 8 bases separated the two germline ends. Germline V gene sequence: CDR1 SGHNT, CDR2 YYREEE (reference sequence). The CDR3 nucleotides read TGTGCCAGCAGCTCGGACAGTTATGGCTACACCTTC. This encodes CASSSDSYGYTF. The full variable domain, completed using reference TRBV5-4 and TRBJ1-2, is ETGVTQSPTHLIKTRGQQVTLRCSSQSGHNTVSWYQQALGQGPQFIFQYYREEENGRGNFPPRFSGLQFPNYSSELNVNALELDDSALYLCASSSDSYGYTFGSGTRLTVV.